This T cell receptor beta chain was documented in a study of shared clonotypes between healthy human individuals. This CDR3 region has 14 residues. Germline loops: CDR1 ENHRY, CDR2 SYGVKD. The V segment lost 7 bases and the J segment 0 bases; nucleotides outside the gene matches: 3. Study-level results: When compared with the clonotypes that were shared by all four sorted-subset donors, the non-shared clonotypes turned out to have lower generation probabilities.

Profiling relied on immunoSEQ multiplex PCR, and the TCRdb table lists in-frame clones only, not all of them. The repertoire holds over 2 million clones, over 85% seen once, with 0.9% to 1.4% in the top ten. A remark on this clone: Its matching antigen is unknown.

Naive CD8 cells lacked CD45RO and underwent positive selection for CCR7, leaving out terminally differentiated effector memory CD45RA+ cells. The chain uses TRBV10-3 and TRBJ1-1; TRBD1 aligns across 9 bases. This clonotype was obtained from a man aged 18 to 35 in good health. Sequencing used naive CD8+ T cells sorted from blood. The chain's CDR3 is CAITGQGMNTEAFF. CDR3 DNA sequence: TGTGCCATCACCGGACAGGGGATGAACACTGAAGCTTTCTTT.